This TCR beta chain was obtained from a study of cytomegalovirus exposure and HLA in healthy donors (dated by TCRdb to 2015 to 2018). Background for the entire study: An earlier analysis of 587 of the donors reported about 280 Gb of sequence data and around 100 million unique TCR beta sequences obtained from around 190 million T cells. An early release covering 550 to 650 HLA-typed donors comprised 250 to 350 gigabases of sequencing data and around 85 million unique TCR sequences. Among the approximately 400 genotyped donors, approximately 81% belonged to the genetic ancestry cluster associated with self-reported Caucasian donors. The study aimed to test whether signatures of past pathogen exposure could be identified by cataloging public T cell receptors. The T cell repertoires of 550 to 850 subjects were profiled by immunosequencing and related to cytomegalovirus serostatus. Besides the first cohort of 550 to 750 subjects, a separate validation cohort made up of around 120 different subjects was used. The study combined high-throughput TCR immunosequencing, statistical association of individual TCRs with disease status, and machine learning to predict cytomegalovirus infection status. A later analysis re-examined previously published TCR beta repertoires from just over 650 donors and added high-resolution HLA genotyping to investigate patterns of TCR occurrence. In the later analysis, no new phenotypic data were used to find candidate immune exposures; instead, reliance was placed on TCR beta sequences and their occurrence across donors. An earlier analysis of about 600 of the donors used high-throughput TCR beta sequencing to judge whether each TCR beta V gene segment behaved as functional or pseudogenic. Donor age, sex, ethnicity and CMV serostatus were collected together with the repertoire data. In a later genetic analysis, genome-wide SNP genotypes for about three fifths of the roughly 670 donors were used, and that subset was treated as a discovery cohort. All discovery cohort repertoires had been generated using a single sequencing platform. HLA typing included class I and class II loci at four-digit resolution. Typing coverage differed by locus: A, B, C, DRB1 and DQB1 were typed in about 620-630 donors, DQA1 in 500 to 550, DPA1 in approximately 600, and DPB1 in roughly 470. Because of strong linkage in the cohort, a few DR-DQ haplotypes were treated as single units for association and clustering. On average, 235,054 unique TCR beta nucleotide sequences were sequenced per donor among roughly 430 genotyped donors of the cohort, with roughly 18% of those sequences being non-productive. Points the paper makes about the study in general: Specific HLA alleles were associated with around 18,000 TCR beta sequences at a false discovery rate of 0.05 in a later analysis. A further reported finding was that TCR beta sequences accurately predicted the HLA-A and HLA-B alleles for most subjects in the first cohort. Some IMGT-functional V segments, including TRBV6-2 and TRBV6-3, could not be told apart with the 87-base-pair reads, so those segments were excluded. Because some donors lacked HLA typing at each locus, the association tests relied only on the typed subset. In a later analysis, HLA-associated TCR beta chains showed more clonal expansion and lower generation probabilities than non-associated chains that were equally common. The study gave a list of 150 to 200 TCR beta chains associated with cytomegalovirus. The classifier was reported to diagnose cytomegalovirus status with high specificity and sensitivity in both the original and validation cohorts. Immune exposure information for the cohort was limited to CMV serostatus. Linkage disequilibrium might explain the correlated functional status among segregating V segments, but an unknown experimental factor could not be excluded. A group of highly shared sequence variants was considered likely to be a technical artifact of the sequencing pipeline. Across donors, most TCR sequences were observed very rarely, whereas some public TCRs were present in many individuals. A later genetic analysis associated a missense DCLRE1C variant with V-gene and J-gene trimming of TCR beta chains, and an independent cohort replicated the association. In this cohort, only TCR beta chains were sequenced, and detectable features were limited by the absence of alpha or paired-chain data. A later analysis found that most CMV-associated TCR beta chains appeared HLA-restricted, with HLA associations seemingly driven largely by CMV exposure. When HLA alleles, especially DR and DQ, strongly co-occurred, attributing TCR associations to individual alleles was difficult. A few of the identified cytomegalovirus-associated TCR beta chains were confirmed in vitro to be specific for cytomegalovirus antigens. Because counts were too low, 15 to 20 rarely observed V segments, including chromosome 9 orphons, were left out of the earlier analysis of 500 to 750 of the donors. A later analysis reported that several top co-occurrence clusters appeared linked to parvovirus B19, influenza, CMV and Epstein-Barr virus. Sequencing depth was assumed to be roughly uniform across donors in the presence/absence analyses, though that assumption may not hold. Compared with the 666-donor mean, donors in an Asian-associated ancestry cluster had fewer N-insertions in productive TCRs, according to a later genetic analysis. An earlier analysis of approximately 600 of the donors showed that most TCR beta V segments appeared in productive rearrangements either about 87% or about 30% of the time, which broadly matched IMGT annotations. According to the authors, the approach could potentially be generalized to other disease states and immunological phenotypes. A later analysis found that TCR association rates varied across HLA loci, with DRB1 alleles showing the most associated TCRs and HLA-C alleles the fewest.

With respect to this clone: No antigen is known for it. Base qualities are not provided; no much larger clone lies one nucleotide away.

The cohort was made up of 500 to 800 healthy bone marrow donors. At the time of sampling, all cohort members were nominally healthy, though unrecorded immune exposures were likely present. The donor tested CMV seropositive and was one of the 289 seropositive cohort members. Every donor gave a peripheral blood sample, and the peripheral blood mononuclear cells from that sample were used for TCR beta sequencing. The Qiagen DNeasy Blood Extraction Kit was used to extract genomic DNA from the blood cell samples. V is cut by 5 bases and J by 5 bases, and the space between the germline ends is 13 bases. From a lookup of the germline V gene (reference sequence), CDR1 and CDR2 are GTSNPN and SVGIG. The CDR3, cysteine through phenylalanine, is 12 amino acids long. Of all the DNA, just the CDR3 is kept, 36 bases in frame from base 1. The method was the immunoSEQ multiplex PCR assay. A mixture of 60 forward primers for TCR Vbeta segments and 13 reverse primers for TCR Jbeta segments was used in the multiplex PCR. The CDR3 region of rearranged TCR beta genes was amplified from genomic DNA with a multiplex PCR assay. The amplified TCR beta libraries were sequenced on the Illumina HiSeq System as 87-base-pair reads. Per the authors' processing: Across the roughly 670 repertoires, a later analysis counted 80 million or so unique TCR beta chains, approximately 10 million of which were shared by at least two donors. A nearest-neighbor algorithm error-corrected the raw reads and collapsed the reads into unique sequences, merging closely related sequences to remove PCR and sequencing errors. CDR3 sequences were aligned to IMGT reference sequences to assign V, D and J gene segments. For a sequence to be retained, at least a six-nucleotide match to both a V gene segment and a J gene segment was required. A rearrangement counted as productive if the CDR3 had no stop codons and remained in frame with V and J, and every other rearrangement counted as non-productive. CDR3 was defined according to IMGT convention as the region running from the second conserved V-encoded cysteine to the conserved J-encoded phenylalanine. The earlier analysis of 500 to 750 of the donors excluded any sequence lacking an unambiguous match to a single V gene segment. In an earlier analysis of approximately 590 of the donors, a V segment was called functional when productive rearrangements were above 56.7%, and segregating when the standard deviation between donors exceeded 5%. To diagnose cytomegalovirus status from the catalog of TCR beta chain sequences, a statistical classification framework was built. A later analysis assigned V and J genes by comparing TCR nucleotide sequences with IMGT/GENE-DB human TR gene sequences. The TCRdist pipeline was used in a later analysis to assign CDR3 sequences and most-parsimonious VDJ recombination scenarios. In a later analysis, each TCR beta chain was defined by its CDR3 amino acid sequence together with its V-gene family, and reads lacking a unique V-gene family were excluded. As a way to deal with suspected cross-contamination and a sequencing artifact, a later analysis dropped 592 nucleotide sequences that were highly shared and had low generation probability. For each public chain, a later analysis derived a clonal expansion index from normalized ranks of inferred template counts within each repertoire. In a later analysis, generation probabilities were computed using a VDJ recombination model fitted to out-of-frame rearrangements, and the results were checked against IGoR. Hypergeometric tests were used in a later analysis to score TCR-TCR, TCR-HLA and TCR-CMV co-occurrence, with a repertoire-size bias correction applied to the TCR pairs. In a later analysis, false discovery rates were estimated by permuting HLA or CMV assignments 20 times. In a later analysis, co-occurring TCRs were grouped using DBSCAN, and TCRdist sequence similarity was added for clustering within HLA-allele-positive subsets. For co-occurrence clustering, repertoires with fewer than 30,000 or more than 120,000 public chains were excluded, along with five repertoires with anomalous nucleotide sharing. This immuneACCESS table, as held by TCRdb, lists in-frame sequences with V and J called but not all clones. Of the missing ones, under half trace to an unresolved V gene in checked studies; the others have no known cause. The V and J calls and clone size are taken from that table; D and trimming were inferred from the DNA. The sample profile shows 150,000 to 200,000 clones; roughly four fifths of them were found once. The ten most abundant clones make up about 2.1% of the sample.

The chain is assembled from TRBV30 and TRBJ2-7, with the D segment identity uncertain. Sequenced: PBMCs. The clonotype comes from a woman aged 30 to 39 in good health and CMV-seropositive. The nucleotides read TGTGCCTGGGGGCAGTACAACCACGAGCAGTACTTC. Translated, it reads CAWGQYNHEQYF.